The 27 T cell receptor beta chains reported below all come from one sample, sequenced in a study of shared clonotypes between healthy human individuals (dated by TCRdb to 2020 to 2021). The library relied on the immunoSEQ multiplex PCR assay. The source is immuneACCESS, and TCRdb retained only in-frame sequences with V and J called. Part of the clones is not carried over; for the studies checked, unresolved V genes explain less than half of this, and the remainder is unexplained. The sample table records roughly 500,000 clones; more than 65% of these occur just once. The ten biggest clones cover approximately 13% of the sample. The sample taken for sequencing was PBMCs. All receptors derive from a middle-aged woman in good health. Some clones in this sample may be carry-over from other donors' samples.

This clone was seen a handful of times. The chain couples TRBV7-2 to TRBJ1-2; perhaps TRBD1 as D (5 bases). Germline CDR1 and CDR2: SGHTA and FQGNSA. This CDR3 is 14 amino acids long. Trimming took off 1 base at V and 6 bases at J, with 12 bases between the two ends. This chain's CDR3 is CASSLVDSYDGYTF. Here the CDR3 DNA reads TGTGCCAGCAGCTTAGTAGACAGCTATGATGGCTACACCTTC.

J is TRBJ1-1 and V is TRBV7-9; TRBD1 might be the D (6 bases). This CDR3 has 14 amino acids. Germline CDR1 and CDR2: SEHNR and FQNEAQ (reference sequence). The V gene lost 5 bases and the J gene lost 0 bases, with 10 bases spanning the gap. The CDR3 region is CASSLQGLNTEAFF. DNA of the CDR3: TGTGCCAGCAGCCTACAGGGATTGAACACTGAAGCTTTCTTT.

The chain joins TRBV28 to TRBJ2-3, with no clear D. Trimming pared 3 bases from V and 3 bases from J, leaving 7 bases between. CDR3 length equals 13 residues. Looked up from germline, CDR1 is MDHEN and CDR2 is SYDVKM. CDR3 coding DNA: TGTGCCAGCAGTTTCCAGCTGACAGATACGCAGTATTTT. Protein: CASSFQLTDTQYF.

A word on this clone: An end of the junction differs from the germline gene, which may be a read error. This chain joins TRBV7-7 and TRBJ2-2; D may be TRBD2 (5 bases). The CDR3 sequence is 13 residues long. The germline gives CDR1 SSHAT, CDR2 FNYEAQ (reference sequence). This CDR3 reads CASSLASSGELFF. The CDR3 region has the DNA TGTGCTAGCAGCTTAGCTAGCTCCGGGGAGCTGTTTTTT.

The chain has TRBV7-8 and TRBJ1-2; D remains unclear. The V end was cut by 5 bases, the J end by 9 bases, with 19 bases between. This CDR3 comprises 14 residues. Germline V gene data show CDR1 as SGHVS and CDR2 as FQNEAQ. The CDR3 protein is CASSTNEVDLSYTF. CDR3 in DNA: TGTGCCAGCAGCACCAATGAGGTCGATCTTAGCTACACCTTC.

V and J are TRBV19 and TRBJ2-1; 12 nucleotides align to TRBD2. Trimming cost V 5 bases and J 6 bases; bases outside gene matches: 8. The CDR3 length is 16 residues. The germline V gene encodes CDR1 LNHDA and CDR2 SQIVND (reference sequence). CDR3 DNA sequence: TGTGCCAGTAGTGTCCTAGCGGGAGGGCCGGGCAATGAGCAGTTCTTC. The encoded protein is CASSVLAGGPGNEQFF.

This chain links TRBV7-6 with TRBJ2-1; 10 nucleotides agree with TRBD2. CDR1 is SGHVS, CDR2 FNYEAQ, per germline. V trimming: 5 bases; J trimming: 4 bases; junction bases outside the gene matches: 8. The CDR3 has 16 amino acids. The CDR3 spells CASSPTPSGSYNEQFF. The CDR3 nucleotides are TGTGCCAGCAGCCCTACTCCTAGCGGGAGTTACAATGAGCAGTTCTTC.

The chain is built from TRBV7-2 and TRBJ2-1; 9 bases are shared with TRBD2. Germline CDR1 reads SGHTA; CDR2 reads FQGNSA. V gave up 1 base and J gave up 6 bases; unmatched junction bases: 4. This CDR3 spans 15 amino acids. The CDR3 sequence is CASSLVSGSLNEQFF. The CDR3 bases are TGTGCCAGCAGCTTAGTTAGCGGGAGCCTCAATGAGCAGTTCTTC.

In DNA form, the CDR3 reads TGTGCCAGTAGTATGGGACAATCACAGTTCTTC. Translation: CASSMGQSQFF. The chain uses TRBV19 and TRBJ2-1; a weak D match, TRBD1 (6 bases). The V end lost 3 bases, the J end lost 13 bases, and 10 bases lay between the germline ends. In germline, CDR1 is LNHDA, CDR2 SQIVND (reference sequence). This CDR3 contains 11 residues.

This chain links TRBV4-2 with TRBJ2-1; 11 bases line up with TRBD2. In germline, CDR1 is LGHNA, CDR2 YNFKEQ. The CDR3 loop spans 15 amino acids. V shed 5 bases, J shed 5 bases, and the junction held 5 bases outside the gene matches. This CDR3 reads CASSYTSGRNNEQFF. The DNA of the CDR3 is TGTGCCAGCAGCTACACTAGCGGGAGAAACAATGAGCAGTTCTTC.

This clone occurred once. The chain is built from TRBV28 and TRBJ1-5; TRBD1 is a possible D gene (5 bases). The CDR3 sequence is 11 residues long. CDR1 is MDHEN, CDR2 SYDVKM, per germline. V lost 5 bases and J 15 bases, leaving 14 bases between the germline ends. The CDR3, as DNA: TGTGCCAGCAGTCAAGACAGTAATCGGCATTTT. Its translation is CASSQDSNRHF.

The CDR3 is CASSSEKTGVTDTQYF. For the CDR3, the DNA is TGCGCCAGCAGCTCCGAAAAGACAGGGGTTACAGATACGCAGTATTTT. This rearrangement joins TRBV5-1 to TRBJ2-3; 8 bases line up with TRBD1. The J segment lost 3 bases and the V segment lost 3 bases, leaving 9 bases of the junction unmatched. The CDR3 is 16 amino acids. Germline CDR1 SGHRS, CDR2 YFSETQ. The whole variable domain, remainder taken from reference TRBV5-1 and TRBJ2-3, is KAGVTQTPRYLIKTRGQQVTLSCSPISGHRSVSWYQQTPGQGLQFLFEYFSETQRNKGNFPGRFSGRQFSNSRSEMNVSTLELGDSALYLCASSSEKTGVTDTQYFGPGTRLTVL.

A few counts support this clone. The V call is TRBV2, the J call TRBJ1-4; D remains ambiguous. This CDR3 contains 12 residues. Trimming shortened V by 2 bases and J by 6 bases, and 4 bases separated the two germline ends. Germline CDR1 SNHLY, CDR2 FYNNEI. CDR3 amino acids: CASSEIDEKLFF. CDR3 nucleotides: TGTGCCAGCAGTGAAATAGATGAAAAACTGTTTTTT.

This clone has only a few counts. As DNA, the CDR3 is TGTGCCAGCAGTTTAAGAAGAGGGTATTACCAGCCCCAGCATTTT. It translates to CASSLRRGYYQPQHF. J is TRBJ1-5 and V is TRBV28; D is unresolved. The CDR3 extends over 15 amino acids. Trimming left V 2 bases short and J 7 bases short, with 15 bases between. Germline CDR1 is MDHEN and CDR2 is SYDVKM.

V and J are TRBV30 and TRBJ2-5, with D uncertain. The J call may be incorrect, as the DNA end agrees better with TRBJ2-7. Germline V gives CDR1 GTSNPN, CDR2 SVGIG (reference sequence). The CDR3 covers 11 residues. The CDR3 sequence: CAGRRSYEQYF. CDR3 bases: TGTGCCGGCCGGCGGTCCTACGAGCAGTACTTC.

V usage is TRBV28 and J usage is TRBJ2-7, with D perhaps matching TRBD2 (5 bases). Per germline, CDR1 MDHEN and CDR2 SYDVKM. The CDR3 totals 16 residues. Deletions cut 5 bases from V and 0 bases from J, with 17 bases between. The CDR3 here is CASSTFWRASSYEQYF. The CDR3 DNA reads TGTGCCAGCAGTACTTTCTGGCGGGCAAGCTCCTACGAGCAGTACTTC.

This clone has only a few counts. The chain links TRBV11-1 to TRBJ2-1; 10 bases agree with TRBD2. CDR1 is SGHAT and CDR2 is FQDESV in the germline V gene (reference sequence). V shed 5 bases, J shed 7 bases, and the junction held 11 bases outside the gene matches. The CDR3 is made up of 16 amino acids. CDR3 protein: CASSPILAGAGNEQFF. As DNA, the CDR3 is TGTGCCAGCAGCCCTATCCTAGCGGGAGCTGGGAATGAGCAGTTCTTC.

This rearrangement joins TRBV5-1 to TRBJ2-3; a weak D match, TRBD1 (6 bases). V lost 5 bases and J 5 bases, leaving 12 bases between the germline ends. Germline-derived CDR1 and CDR2 are SGHRS and YFSETQ. The CDR3 has 13 amino acids. Here the CDR3 DNA reads TGCGCCAGCAGAAACAGGGTTGGAGATACGCAGTATTTT. This gives the protein CASRNRVGDTQYF. Together with reference TRBV5-1 and TRBJ2-3, the CDR3 gives the full variable domain: KAGVTQTPRYLIKTRGQQVTLSCSPISGHRSVSWYQQTPGQGLQFLFEYFSETQRNKGNFPGRFSGRQFSNSRSEMNVSTLELGDSALYLCASRNRVGDTQYFGPGTRLTVL.

The chain has TRBV19 and TRBJ2-1; D is ambiguous. The germline V and J ends were trimmed by 5 bases and 0 bases, with 11 bases remaining between them. CDR3 length equals 15 residues. Germline assignment: CDR1 LNHDA and CDR2 SQIVND (reference sequence). The CDR3 protein is CASSFTTNSYNEQFF. CDR3 nucleotide sequence: TGTGCCAGTAGTTTCACTACGAACTCCTACAATGAGCAGTTCTTC.

The chain combines TRBV5-1 with TRBJ2-2; D unresolved. Germline-derived CDR1 and CDR2 are SGHRS and YFSETQ. Trimming removed 0 bases from V and 4 bases from J, with 7 bases in between. The CDR3 contains 14 residues. CDR3 amino acids: CASSLDGGTGELFF. In DNA, the CDR3 is TGCGCCAGCAGCTTGGACGGCGGCACCGGGGAGCTGTTTTTT.

The rearrangement uses TRBV7-2 and TRBJ2-3; 10 nucleotides align to TRBD1. Trimming cost V 1 base and J 4 bases; bases outside gene matches: 2. The CDR3 is made up of 15 amino acids. CDR1 is SGHTA and CDR2 is FQGNSA in the germline V gene. The CDR3 region is CASSLVGTGADTQYF. CDR3 DNA: TGTGCCAGCAGCTTAGTGGGGACAGGGGCAGATACGCAGTATTTT. The full variable domain, with the rest looked up from reference TRBV7-2 and TRBJ2-3, is GAGVSQSPSNKVTEKGKDVELRCDPISGHTALYWYRQSLGQGLEFLIYFQGNSAPDKSGLPSDRFSAERTGGSVSTLTIQRTQQEDSAVYLCASSLVGTGADTQYFGPGTRLTVL.

This sequence joins TRBV25-1 and TRBJ1-2; 10 bases map to TRBD1. This CDR3 spans 15 amino acids. After removal of 3 bases from V and 6 bases from J, the junction contained 7 bases not matched to a gene. CDR1 MGHDK and CDR2 SYGVNS come from the germline V gene. CDR3 amino acids: CASSEEGDRGNGYTF. In nucleotides, the CDR3 is TGTGCCAGCAGTGAGGAGGGGGACAGGGGTAATGGCTACACCTTC.

The V and J genes are TRBV27 and TRBJ2-7; 9 bases fit TRBD1. The germline V gene has CDR1 MNHEY and CDR2 SMNVEV (reference sequence). The CDR3 length is 15 residues. V dropped 4 bases and J dropped 0; count of bases not matched to a gene: 4. CDR3 region: CASSSGQGYSYEQYF. For the CDR3, the DNA is TGTGCCAGCAGTTCGGGACAGGGATACTCCTACGAGCAGTACTTC.

The J gene is TRBJ1-1, the V gene TRBV14, with 7 nucleotides matching TRBD1. Germline CDR1 reads SGHDN; CDR2 reads FVKESK. Trimming took 7 bases from V and 1 from J; bases not matched to a gene: 6. The CDR3 length is 14 residues. The CDR3 sequence: CASTPGQENTEAFF. The CDR3 bases are TGTGCCAGCACCCCCGGACAGGAGAACACTGAAGCTTTCTTT.

CDR3 loop: CASIPGLADTQYF. The CDR3 region has the DNA TGTGCCAGCATTCCGGGCCTGGCAGATACGCAGTATTTT. The chain couples TRBV6-1 to TRBJ2-3; D remains unclear. The V end was cut by 7 bases, the J end by 4 bases, with 12 bases between. The CDR3 totals 13 residues. Germline CDR1 is MNHNS and CDR2 is SASEGT.

J is TRBJ2-1 and V is TRBV18; perhaps TRBD1 as D (6 bases). CDR1 is KGHSH and CDR2 is LQKENI in the germline V gene. V lost 5 bases and J 8 bases, leaving 16 bases between the germline ends. The CDR3 contains 14 residues. For the CDR3, the DNA is TGTGCCAGCTCAGAGACAGGCTGGGGAGATGAGCAGTTCTTC. Amino acids: CASSETGWGDEQFF.

The V gene is TRBV28, the J gene TRBJ1-5; D may be TRBD1 (5 bases). Trimming removed 8 bases at V and 5 bases at J, with 19 bases between. The CDR3 consists of 15 residues. Germline-derived CDR1 and CDR2 are MDHEN and SYDVKM. CDR3 coding DNA: TGTGCCAGCCACGGGGCCCTTCGTATCCATCAGCCCCAGCATTTT. This translates into CASHGALRIHQPQHF.